This is a list of T cell receptor beta chains from one sample in a study of OX40 agonist ivuxolimab in advanced cancers. Sequencing used immunoSEQ multiplex PCR; TCRdb keeps in-frame clones, though not all of them. The sample includes roughly 90,000 clones, roughly 93% of them seen just once. The material sequenced was CD4+ or CD8+ T cells sorted from blood, taken in a trial of the OX40 agonist ivuxolimab. The receptor set was obtained from an adult with an advanced solid tumor such as melanoma, head and neck, liver or kidney cancer. Each CDR3 is given with its conserved first and last residue. A D gene is named only where the DNA matches it firmly. Clone size is stated in some rows and not others, as once, few, many or a class when expanded.

d_call: -
v_call: TRBV7-9
j_call: TRBJ2-1
clone_size: -
cdr3_nt: TGTGCCAGCAGCTTAGTCGGGCGCGGGAATGAGCAGTTCTTC
cdr3_aa: CASSLVGRGNEQFF

d_call: -
v_call: TRBV9
j_call: TRBJ1-3
clone_size: -
cdr3_nt: TGTGCCAGCAGCGAGTCCCCCCAGGGGTTTGGAAACACCATATATTTT
cdr3_aa: CASSESPQGFGNTIYF

d_call: TRBD1
v_call: TRBV7-8
j_call: TRBJ1-1
clone_size: -
cdr3_nt: TGTGCCAGCAGCTTATCAACAGGGGTGCGGAACACTGAAGCTTTCTTT
cdr3_aa: CASSLSTGVRNTEAFF

d_call: TRBD1
v_call: TRBV4-3
j_call: TRBJ1-2
clone_size: -
cdr3_nt: TGCGCCAGCAGCCAAGATTTCCGGACAGGGTCCCTAATTGGCTACACCTTC
cdr3_aa: CASSQDFRTGSLIGYTF

d_call: TRBD2
v_call: TRBV11-2
j_call: TRBJ2-1
clone_size: -
cdr3_nt: TGTGCCAGCAGCTTAGCGGGAGGGGATAACAATGAGCAGTTCTTC
cdr3_aa: CASSLAGGDNNEQFF

d_call: -
v_call: TRBV7-6
j_call: TRBJ2-3
clone_size: -
cdr3_nt: TGTGCCAGCAGCTTAGGAGGGTTAGGTGGTACGCAGTATTTT
cdr3_aa: CASSLGGLGGTQYF

d_call: TRBD1
v_call: TRBV19
j_call: TRBJ2-2
clone_size: -
cdr3_nt: TGTGCCAGTACCAGGACAGGGGATTCCGGGGAGCTGTTTTTT
cdr3_aa: CASTRTGDSGELFF

d_call: -
v_call: TRBV9
j_call: TRBJ1-3
clone_size: -
cdr3_nt: TGTGCCAGCACCCTCGACCCCATGCCTGGAAACACCATATATTTT
cdr3_aa: CASTLDPMPGNTIYF

d_call: -
v_call: TRBV6-1
j_call: TRBJ2-2
clone_size: few
cdr3_nt: TGTGCCAGCAGACAGGCCGCCGGGGAGCTGTTTTTT
cdr3_aa: CASRQAAGELFF

d_call: TRBD2
v_call: TRBV5-1
j_call: TRBJ2-5
clone_size: -
cdr3_nt: TGCGCCAGCAGCTCCGGGGGGGCGGGACAAGAGACCCAGTACTTC
cdr3_aa: CASSSGGAGQETQYF

d_call: TRBD2
v_call: TRBV11-2
j_call: TRBJ2-1
clone_size: -
cdr3_nt: TGTGCCAGCAGACCGACCGGGACTAGCGGCTACAATGAGCAGTTCTTC
cdr3_aa: CASRPTGTSGYNEQFF

d_call: -
v_call: TRBV11-2
j_call: TRBJ2-7
clone_size: -
cdr3_nt: TGTGCCAGCAGCTTACGAGGCGACCAAACGTCCCCCCACGAGCAGTACTTC
cdr3_aa: CASSLRGDQTSPHEQYF

d_call: TRBD1
v_call: TRBV9
j_call: TRBJ1-3
clone_size: -
cdr3_nt: TGTGCCAGCGGCCCAGGGGGCGCGAGGGGAAACACCATATATTTT
cdr3_aa: CASGPGGARGNTIYF

d_call: -
v_call: TRBV7-2
j_call: TRBJ2-7
clone_size: -
cdr3_nt: TGTGCCAGCAGCTTAGTGGCCCACTCCGGGGGAGGATCGTACGAGCAGTACTTC
cdr3_aa: CASSLVAHSGGGSYEQYF

d_call: -
v_call: TRBV5-5
j_call: TRBJ2-7
clone_size: -
cdr3_nt: TGTGCCAGCAGCCTACAGGGCTACGAGCAGTACTTC
cdr3_aa: CASSLQGYEQYF

d_call: -
v_call: TRBV18
j_call: TRBJ2-3
clone_size: -
cdr3_nt: TGTGCCAGCTCACCACAGGGGTCTGCCACAGATACGCAGTATTTT
cdr3_aa: CASSPQGSATDTQYF

d_call: -
v_call: TRBV6-4
j_call: TRBJ2-3
clone_size: few
cdr3_nt: TGTGCCTCAAGTATGTTCGGCACAGATACGCAGTATTTT
cdr3_aa: CASSMFGTDTQYF

d_call: TRBD2
v_call: TRBV2
j_call: TRBJ2-1
clone_size: -
cdr3_nt: TGTGCCAGCAAGCTAGTTAGCGGGAGCCCAAGCTCCTACAATGAGCAGTTCTTC
cdr3_aa: CASKLVSGSPSSYNEQFF

d_call: TRBD1
v_call: TRBV28
j_call: TRBJ1-5
clone_size: -
cdr3_nt: TGTGCCAGCAGTCGGATCGGACAGGGCAATCAGCCCCAGCATTTT
cdr3_aa: CASSRIGQGNQPQHF

d_call: TRBD2
v_call: TRBV7-9
j_call: TRBJ2-1
clone_size: -
cdr3_nt: TGTGCCAGCAGCCCCAGCGGGAGTATGAATGAGCAGTTCTTC
cdr3_aa: CASSPSGSMNEQFF

d_call: -
v_call: TRBV13
j_call: TRBJ2-3
clone_size: -
cdr3_nt: TGTGCCAGCAGCCTCGCAGATACGCAGTATTTT
cdr3_aa: CASSLADTQYF

d_call: -
v_call: TRBV18
j_call: TRBJ2-2
clone_size: -
cdr3_nt: TGTGCCAGCTCACCCGGACAAACCCCAGGGGGGGAGCTGTTTTTT
cdr3_aa: CASSPGQTPGGELFF

d_call: TRBD1
v_call: TRBV4-1
j_call: TRBJ2-1
clone_size: -
cdr3_nt: TGCGCCAGCAGCCAAGATCAGGGACAGGGTTCCCGTGAGCAGTTCTTC
cdr3_aa: CASSQDQGQGSREQFF

d_call: TRBD2
v_call: TRBV2
j_call: TRBJ2-7
clone_size: -
cdr3_nt: TGTGCCAGCAGTGACGCGGGGGACGGTTCCTACGAGCAGTACTTC
cdr3_aa: CASSDAGDGSYEQYF

d_call: -
v_call: TRBV20-1
j_call: TRBJ2-1
clone_size: -
cdr3_nt: TGCAGTGCTGCTCACAATGAGCAGTTCTTC
cdr3_aa: CSAAHNEQFF

d_call: TRBD2
v_call: TRBV5-1
j_call: TRBJ2-5
clone_size: -
cdr3_nt: TGCGCCAGCAGCTTGGAAAGCGGGAGTACGGGGACCCAGTACTTC
cdr3_aa: CASSLESGSTGTQYF

d_call: TRBD2
v_call: TRBV7-8
j_call: TRBJ2-3
clone_size: -
cdr3_nt: TGTGCCAGCAGCCCCCGGGAGGGCCGAACAGATACGCAGTATTTT
cdr3_aa: CASSPREGRTDTQYF

d_call: TRBD2
v_call: TRBV5-1
j_call: TRBJ2-1
clone_size: -
cdr3_nt: TGCGCCAGCAGTTCAGGACTAGCGGGAGGGGGTGAGCAGTTCTTC
cdr3_aa: CASSSGLAGGGEQFF